These 3 T cell receptor beta chains were all obtained from the same sample, sequenced in a study of beta chain features in type 1 diabetes. Sequencing targeted expressed TCRB transcripts, as all isolated RNA had been reverse transcribed. This table comes from immunoSEQ multiplex PCR, and its TCRdb copy is limited to in-frame clones, with some not included. The table shows about 140,000 clones, with roughly 9.7% occurring only once. The sample comprised central memory CD4+ T cells from blood. These receptors all stem from a woman between 35 and 50 years old in good health.

This chain uses TRBV25-1 with TRBJ2-5; 8 nucleotides line up with TRBD2. V lost 7 bases to trimming and J lost 5 bases; unmatched junction nucleotides: 9. The CDR3 has 14 residues. Germline-derived CDR1 and CDR2 are MGHDK and SYGVNS. CDR3 sequence (DNA): TGTGCCAGCACCCAGCGGGGGACGGGGGAGACCCAGTACTTC. This sequence encodes CASTQRGTGETQYF. Using reference TRBV25-1 and TRBJ2-5 for the parts outside the CDR3, the full variable domain is EADIYQTPRYLVIGTGKKITLECSQTMGHDKMYWYQQDPGMELHLIHYSYGVNSTEKGDLSSESTVSRIRTEHFPLTLESARPSHTSQYLCASTQRGTGETQYFGPGTRLLVL.

This clone was seen at least ten times. This sequence joins TRBV4-1 and TRBJ2-3; no reliable D call. Germline CDR1 MGHRA, CDR2 YSYEKL. V was trimmed by 8 bases and J by 5 bases, leaving 14 bases between them. The CDR3 is 13 amino acids. For the CDR3, the DNA is TGCGCCAGCGAGGCGGTCTTGGGAGATACGCAGTATTTT. This gives the protein CASEAVLGDTQYF.

This clone was recorded a few times. CDR3 DNA: TGTGCCAGCAGCGGACAGGGTATGGGTGAGCAGTTCTTC. This translates into CASSGQGMGEQFF. This chain uses TRBV6-4 with TRBJ2-1; TRBD1 aligns across 8 bases. This CDR3 has 13 residues. Trimming at V came to 6 bases and at J to 9 bases, leaving 7 bases not matched to a gene. Germline CDR1 and CDR2: MRHNA and SNTAGT.